This is a list of T cell receptor beta chains from one sample in a study of T cells after yellow fever vaccination. TCRdb reprocessed the 5' RACE reads via MiXCR and lists one record per CDR3 protein. The data hold a few hundred thousand distinct CDR3 sequences, with over 15% observed a single time. This specimen consisted of PBMCs, obtained before the yellow fever booster vaccination. These receptors were taken from a man between 18 and 29 years old who received the YFV17D yellow fever vaccine. The CDR3 runs from the conserved cysteine through the conserved F or W. The D gene is left open where the match is weak. Size is stated for part of the rows, as once, few or many counts, or as a class when the clone is expanded.

v_call: TRBV20-1
d_call: -
clone_size: -
j_call: TRBJ2-4
cdr3_nt: TGCAGTGCTAGGCGGGGAAGCCTTCTAGCCAAAAACATTCAGTACTTC
cdr3_aa: CSARRGSLLAKNIQYF

v_call: TRBV4-2
d_call: -
clone_size: few
j_call: TRBJ1-3
cdr3_nt: TGTGCCAGCAGCCAAGGTCCGACAGCCGGAAACACCATATATTTT
cdr3_aa: CASSQGPTAGNTIYF

v_call: TRBV7-9
d_call: -
clone_size: -
j_call: TRBJ2-5
cdr3_nt: TGTGCCAGCAGCCCTCGGGAGCAAGAGACCCAGTACTTC
cdr3_aa: CASSPREQETQYF

v_call: TRBV2
d_call: TRBD2
clone_size: -
j_call: TRBJ2-7
cdr3_nt: TGTGCCAGCAGTGCGACAGCGGGGGAGCAGTACTTC
cdr3_aa: CASSATAGEQYF

v_call: TRBV5-1
d_call: TRBD2
clone_size: -
j_call: TRBJ2-1
cdr3_nt: TGCGCCAGCAGCTTGGGACTAGCGGGGGGAAGAGGCTCCTACAATGAGCAGTTCTTC
cdr3_aa: CASSLGLAGGRGSYNEQFF

v_call: TRBV5-4
d_call: -
clone_size: -
j_call: TRBJ2-2
cdr3_nt: TGTGCCAGCAGCTGGCGCTCCGGGGAGCTGTTTTTT
cdr3_aa: CASSWRSGELFF

v_call: TRBV12-3/TRBV12-4
d_call: -
clone_size: once
j_call: TRBJ1-5
cdr3_nt: TGTGCCAGCAGTTTATCCTTAAGTCAGCCCCAGCATTTT
cdr3_aa: CASSLSLSQPQHF

v_call: TRBV6-2/TRBV6-3
d_call: -
clone_size: -
j_call: TRBJ1-5
cdr3_nt: TGTGCCAGCAGTTCAGGGGAGCCCCAGCATTTT
cdr3_aa: CASSSGEPQHF

v_call: TRBV15
d_call: -
clone_size: few
j_call: TRBJ2-3
cdr3_nt: TGTGCCACCAGCAGAGCCGACAGGACCCGCACAGATACGCAGTATTTT
cdr3_aa: CATSRADRTRTDTQYF

v_call: TRBV20-1
d_call: -
clone_size: many
j_call: TRBJ2-3
cdr3_nt: TGCAGTGCGAGAGGTTCGGCAGGGTCCTTGGATACGCAGTATTTT
cdr3_aa: CSARGSAGSLDTQYF

v_call: TRBV5-1
d_call: -
clone_size: few
j_call: TRBJ1-1
cdr3_nt: TGCGCCAGCAGCTTGACGGGTCGAGCTGAAGCTTTCTTT
cdr3_aa: CASSLTGRAEAFF

v_call: TRBV27
d_call: TRBD2
clone_size: many
j_call: TRBJ2-5
cdr3_nt: TGTGCCAGCAAGCGGGGGGCGAACCAAGAGACCCAGTACTTC
cdr3_aa: CASKRGANQETQYF

v_call: TRBV6-6
d_call: TRBD2
clone_size: few
j_call: TRBJ2-1
cdr3_nt: TGTGCCAGCGGTAGCGGGGGTGTCTCCTACAATGAGCAGTTCTTC
cdr3_aa: CASGSGGVSYNEQFF

v_call: TRBV9
d_call: -
clone_size: -
j_call: TRBJ2-1
cdr3_nt: TGTGCCAGCAGCTCCGATCTCCCCCTTTACAATGAGCAGTTCTTC
cdr3_aa: CASSSDLPLYNEQFF

v_call: TRBV29-1
d_call: TRBD1
clone_size: -
j_call: TRBJ2-5
cdr3_nt: TGCAGCGTTGAACTCAGGGGGCGGCGAGAGACCCAGTACTTC
cdr3_aa: CSVELRGRRETQYF

v_call: TRBV6-2/TRBV6-3
d_call: -
clone_size: -
j_call: TRBJ1-1
cdr3_nt: TGTGCCAGCAGTTACCCAGCGGGGTCGGTTGAAGCTTTCTTT
cdr3_aa: CASSYPAGSVEAFF

v_call: TRBV12-3/TRBV12-4
d_call: -
clone_size: -
j_call: TRBJ2-7
cdr3_nt: TGTGCCAGCAGCCCCTCGGGAAGCGAGCAGTACTTC
cdr3_aa: CASSPSGSEQYF

v_call: TRBV5-1
d_call: TRBD2
clone_size: few
j_call: TRBJ2-7
cdr3_nt: TGCGCCAGCAGCCTTTCATGGACTAGCGGGGCAACCTACGAGCAGTACTTC
cdr3_aa: CASSLSWTSGATYEQYF

v_call: TRBV5-1
d_call: -
clone_size: -
j_call: TRBJ2-3
cdr3_nt: TGCGCCAGCAGCCTCGTAGGAATCGGAGATACGCAGTATTTT
cdr3_aa: CASSLVGIGDTQYF

v_call: TRBV4-3
d_call: -
clone_size: few
j_call: TRBJ2-1
cdr3_nt: TGCGCCAGCAGCCAAGGGGTACTCTCAGGGCAGTTCTTC
cdr3_aa: CASSQGVLSGQFF

v_call: TRBV7-9
d_call: TRBD1
clone_size: -
j_call: TRBJ2-6
cdr3_nt: TGTGCCAGCAGCGCCAGGGGGCTCGGGGCCAACGTCCTGACTTTC
cdr3_aa: CASSARGLGANVLTF

v_call: TRBV27
d_call: -
clone_size: -
j_call: TRBJ2-1
cdr3_nt: TGTGCCAGCGCCGGATGGGGAGGCTCCTACAATGAGCAGTTCTTC
cdr3_aa: CASAGWGGSYNEQFF

v_call: TRBV9
d_call: TRBD2
clone_size: -
j_call: TRBJ2-3
cdr3_nt: TGTGCCAGCAGCGGCGGGGGGCCAGCAGATACGCAGTATTTT
cdr3_aa: CASSGGGPADTQYF

v_call: TRBV21-1
d_call: -
clone_size: few
j_call: TRBJ2-5
cdr3_nt: TGTGCCAGCAGCGCTACCTCTGAGAGGGGGTTTAAAGAGACCCAGTACTTC
cdr3_aa: CASSATSERGFKETQYF

v_call: TRBV7-6
d_call: -
clone_size: -
j_call: TRBJ1-5
cdr3_nt: TGTGCCAGCAGCTCGGACGTCTACAATCAGCCCCAGCATTTT
cdr3_aa: CASSSDVYNQPQHF

v_call: TRBV30
d_call: -
clone_size: -
j_call: TRBJ1-1
cdr3_nt: TGTGCCTGGAGTGTTTCGGCTGAAGCTTTCTTT
cdr3_aa: CAWSVSAEAFF

v_call: TRBV5-5
d_call: -
clone_size: -
j_call: TRBJ2-1
cdr3_nt: TGTGCCAGCAGCTTGGTGGTCTTGCAGGCCCCCTACAATGAGCAGTTCTTC
cdr3_aa: CASSLVVLQAPYNEQFF

v_call: TRBV7-9
d_call: -
clone_size: -
j_call: TRBJ2-1
cdr3_nt: TGTGCCAGCAGTGTCAGGGGTAATGAGCAGTTCTTC
cdr3_aa: CASSVRGNEQFF

v_call: TRBV5-4
d_call: -
clone_size: few
j_call: TRBJ1-4
cdr3_nt: TGTGCCAGCAGCTTGGCGGGAACTAATGAAAAACTGTTTTTT
cdr3_aa: CASSLAGTNEKLFF

v_call: TRBV5-1
d_call: -
clone_size: -
j_call: TRBJ2-2
cdr3_nt: TGCGCCAGCAGAATAGACGGGAACACCGGGGAGCTGTTTTTT
cdr3_aa: CASRIDGNTGELFF

v_call: TRBV7-7
d_call: TRBD1
clone_size: once
j_call: TRBJ1-6
cdr3_nt: TGTGCCAGCAGTCCGTCTACAGGGGAGGGCTCACCCCTCCACTTT
cdr3_aa: CASSPSTGEGSPLHF

v_call: TRBV7-2
d_call: -
clone_size: -
j_call: TRBJ2-6
cdr3_nt: TGTGCCAGCTCCCTTTCCGGGACTGGGGCCAACGTCCTGACTTTC
cdr3_aa: CASSLSGTGANVLTF

v_call: TRBV6-5
d_call: TRBD2
clone_size: few
j_call: TRBJ2-1
cdr3_nt: TGTGCCAGCAGTTCGGTAGCGGGGGGCAATGAGCAGTTCTTC
cdr3_aa: CASSSVAGGNEQFF

v_call: TRBV7-2
d_call: TRBD1
clone_size: few
j_call: TRBJ1-5
cdr3_nt: TGTGCCAGCAGCTTGACAGGGGCGGTGGGCAATCAGCCCCAGCATTTT
cdr3_aa: CASSLTGAVGNQPQHF

v_call: TRBV29-1
d_call: TRBD2
clone_size: many
j_call: TRBJ2-5
cdr3_nt: TGCAGCGTGGGGGAATCGACTAGCGGGGAGACCCAGTACTTC
cdr3_aa: CSVGESTSGETQYF

v_call: TRBV6-2/TRBV6-3
d_call: -
clone_size: -
j_call: TRBJ2-1
cdr3_nt: TGTGCCAGCAGTTACCGAGCGAGCGGGCCTTACAATGAGCAGTTCTTC
cdr3_aa: CASSYRASGPYNEQFF

v_call: TRBV6-6
d_call: -
clone_size: -
j_call: TRBJ2-1
cdr3_nt: TGTGCCAGCAGTTACGAGGCAGGAGGGGGGAATGAGCAGTTCTTC
cdr3_aa: CASSYEAGGGNEQFF

v_call: TRBV4-3
d_call: -
clone_size: -
j_call: TRBJ1-2
cdr3_nt: TGCGCCAGCAGCCAAGGGATGGAGTACTATGGCTACACCTTC
cdr3_aa: CASSQGMEYYGYTF

v_call: TRBV5-1
d_call: -
clone_size: many
j_call: TRBJ1-1
cdr3_nt: TGCGCCAGCAGCGCATCCGACAGCATGAACACTGAAGCTTTCTTT
cdr3_aa: CASSASDSMNTEAFF

v_call: TRBV7-2
d_call: -
clone_size: -
j_call: TRBJ2-5
cdr3_nt: TGTGCCAGCAGCTTAGGTGCCAACTACCCGAATGCGGCCCAGTACTTC
cdr3_aa: CASSLGANYPNAAQYF

v_call: TRBV10-2
d_call: -
clone_size: -
j_call: TRBJ2-5
cdr3_nt: TGCGCCAGCATGGGGTCAGGAGGGGGCGAGACCCAGTACTTC
cdr3_aa: CASMGSGGGETQYF